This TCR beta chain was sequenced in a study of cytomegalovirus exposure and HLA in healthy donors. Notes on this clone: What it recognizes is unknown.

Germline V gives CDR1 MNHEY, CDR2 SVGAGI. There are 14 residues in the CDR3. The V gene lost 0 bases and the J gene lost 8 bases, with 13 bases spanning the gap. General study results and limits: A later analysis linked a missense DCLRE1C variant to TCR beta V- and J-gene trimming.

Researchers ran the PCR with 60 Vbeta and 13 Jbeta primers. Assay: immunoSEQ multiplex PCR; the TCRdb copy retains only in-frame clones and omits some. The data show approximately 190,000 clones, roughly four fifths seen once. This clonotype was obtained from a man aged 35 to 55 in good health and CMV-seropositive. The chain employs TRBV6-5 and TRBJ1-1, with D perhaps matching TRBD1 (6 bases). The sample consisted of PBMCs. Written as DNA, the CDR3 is TGTGCCAGCAGTTACTCGGGGGCAGCAAACGAAGCTTTCTTT. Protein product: CASSYSGAANEAFF.